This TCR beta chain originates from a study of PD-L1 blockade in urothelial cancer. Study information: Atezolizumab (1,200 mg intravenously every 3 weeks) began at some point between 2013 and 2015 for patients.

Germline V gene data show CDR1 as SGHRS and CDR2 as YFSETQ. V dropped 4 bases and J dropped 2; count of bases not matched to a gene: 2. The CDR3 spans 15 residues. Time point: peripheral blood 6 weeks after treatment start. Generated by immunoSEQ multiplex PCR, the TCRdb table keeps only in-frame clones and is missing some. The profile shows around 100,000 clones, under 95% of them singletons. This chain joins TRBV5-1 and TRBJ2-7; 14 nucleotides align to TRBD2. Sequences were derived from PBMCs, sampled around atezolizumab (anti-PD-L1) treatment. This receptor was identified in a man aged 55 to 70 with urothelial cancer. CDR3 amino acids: CASSRGLAGAYEQYF. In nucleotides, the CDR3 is TGCGCCAGCAGCAGGGGACTAGCGGGGGCCTACGAGCAGTACTTC.